This TCR beta chain derives from a study of shared clonotypes between healthy human individuals (TCRdb year 2020). Study-wide context: A couple of women and a few men aged 18 to 49 years were included in the cohort. Per donor, three plates each were used for CD4 naive and CD4 memory, two for CD8 naive, and one for CD8 memory. The study deeply sequenced blood TCR repertoires of five healthy adults to estimate repertoire size and the extent of clonotype sharing between individuals. Libraries were prepared and TCR repertoires were sequenced by different laboratories using diverse techniques, in order to increase sequencing depth and limit assay-specific biases. Per donor, leukapheresis produced somewhere between about 0.94 and 9.5 billion PBMCs.

A remark on this clone: The specificity of this receptor is unknown. Per-base quality was not reported, and no clone a single base away is much larger than it.

Study-wide findings and limitations: Rarefaction of sorted-subset datasets indicated incomplete sequencing despite the large sequencing depth. Sampling was restricted to blood, and TCR repertoires in tissues likely differ from the TCR repertoires found in blood. Naive subsets generally had larger estimated clonotype richness than memory subsets. Compared with non-shared clonotypes, clonotypes shared by all four sorted-subset donors had higher generation probabilities. Sharing across four donors was observed for about 5% of naive CD4, under 4% of naive CD8, roughly 2.4% of memory CD4, and roughly 0.43% of memory CD8 clonotypes. The genetic and exposure-history diversity represented was limited by the small number of donors. Based on pairwise subsampling, the degree of clonotype sharing among donors was expected to be affected by sequencing depth.

TCR CDR3 regions were amplified from genomic DNA by multiplex PCR using the deep immunoSEQ assay. Genomic DNA extracted from each cell subset was distributed evenly over all wells of several immunoSEQ 96-well plates, and each plate served as one replicate. For sorted subsets, around 200 ng genomic DNA, equal to 25,000 to 35,000 T cell genomes, was loaded into each replicate PCR. Purified libraries were measured with a Qubit 3.0 fluorometer, size-checked on a Bioanalyzer 2100, and measured again with the KAPA Library Quantification kit. Every immunoSEQ 96-well plate was sequenced on a dedicated single-read 150-cycle Illumina NextSeq 550 flow cell. The original methods were these. The immunoSEQ output contained only junctional sequences without quality scores, so filtering could not match that applied to full-length reads. To assign V/J genes and CDR3, sequences were annotated against IMGT germline references using PyIR, a Python wrapper for IgBLAST v1.9. Reads with weak V/J assignments (E-value above 1e-6), missing CDR3, stop codons, out-of-frame junctions, or ambiguous translated residues were removed. V3J clonotypes were defined by identical inferred V gene, J gene, and CDR3 amino acid sequence. Percentage overlap between repertoires was calculated by dividing the number of shared unique clonotypes by the size of the smaller repertoire. Repertoire richness was assessed with RTK rarefaction, the Chao1 estimator, and Recon v2.1 estimates of unobserved clonotypes. Generation probabilities for all TCRbeta clonotypes obtained by the gDNA method from a handful of donors were computed using OLGA. What TCRdb holds here is the immuneACCESS table cut down to in-frame rearrangements. Part of the clones is not present; checked against another copy, under half of the missing clones reflect an unresolved V gene, and the others are unexplained. The DNA gave D and trimming, while V, J and clone size come from that table. The sample profile shows some 2,500,000 clones; 80% to 95% of them were found once. The ten largest clones capture around 0.4% of the sample.

Unmatched junction bases come to 20, with V trimmed by 6 bases and J by 4 bases. The CDR3 starts with the cysteine, ends with the phenylalanine, and has 19 residues. Left in the record is the CDR3 DNA by itself, 57 bases read in frame from the first base. Taken from the germline V gene, the CDR1 and CDR2 loops are MDHEN and SYDVKM. Donors were healthy HIV-negative adults with no recently reported acute infections or vaccinations. Every donor was a Caucasian adult residing in Nashville, Tennessee, USA. CD4+ T cells were enriched by magnetic negative selection; naive cells were then positively selected on CD45RA, and the negative fraction formed the memory subset. Blood was collected by leukapheresis, and PBMCs were isolated by Ficoll-Histopaque density gradient centrifugation and then cryopreserved in liquid nitrogen vapor phase. Analytical flow cytometry was used to check the purity and quantity of every magnetically sorted T cell population. From each sorted fraction, genomic DNA was isolated and quantified by UV absorbance on a Nanodrop 2000c.

The clonotype comes from a young man in good health. Some clones in this sample may be carry-over from other donors' samples. This chain joins TRBV28 to TRBJ2-7, with 11 middle bases fitting TRBD2. Material for sequencing was naive CD4+ T cells from PBMCs. The cell subset or site label, read with the paper, signifies: CD45RA+ positively selected. This receptor has the CDR3 CASRPGTSGPIRPIYEQYF. The DNA sequence follows: TGTGCCAGCAGACCCGGGACTAGCGGACCCATTAGACCAATATACGAGCAGTACTTC. The variable domain in full, with residues beyond the CDR3 obtained from the reference TRBV28 and TRBJ2-7 genes, is DVKVTQSSRYLVKRTGEKVFLECVQDMDHENMFWYRQDPGLGLRLIYFSYDVKMKEKGDIPEGYSVSREKKERFSLILESASTNQTSMYLCASRPGTSGPIRPIYEQYFGPGTRLTVT.